Presented here are 15 T cell receptor beta chains from one specimen sequenced in a study of tumor-infiltrating lymphocytes in primary liver carcinoma. Researchers generated TCR beta cDNA from about 530 ng of total RNA, relying on a constant-region primer. Slightly modified ARM-PCR served as the procedure for the TCR beta libraries. These libraries came from three rounds of nested multiplex PCR. Both of the initial two PCR rounds ran for 10 cycles and employed TRBV1-TRBV30 forward primers alongside a C-beta reverse primer. One entry per CDR3 protein, called by TCRdb with MiXCR from the multiplex PCR reads. The table includes around 70,000 distinct CDR3 sequences, more than 60% detected once. Unsorted bulk tissue of about 17-32 mg yielded co-extracted RNA and DNA. The sequenced material came from liver tumor tissue from sampling region 4. As to subset: tumor region T4, right-lateral pole. The source of these receptors is a man in his forties with primary liver carcinoma and hepatitis B virus infection.

This clonotype was found many times. The V call is TRBV28, the J call TRBJ2-5, with 7 bases lining up with TRBD1. Trimming took 5 bases from V and 4 from J; bases not matched to a gene: 4. CDR3 length: 13 amino acids. Germline V lookup: CDR1 MDHEN, CDR2 SYDVKM. Written as DNA, the CDR3 is TGTGCCAGCAGTCTCCGACAGGGAGAGACCCAGTACTTC. Translated, it gives CASSLRQGETQYF.

The chain combines TRBV29-1 with TRBJ2-7; tentative D call: TRBD2 (5 bases). The CDR3 spans 13 residues. CDR1 and CDR2 from the germline V gene are SQVTM and ANQGSEA. Between the trimmed V and J ends, which lost 7 bases and 7 bases, there was a span of 20 bases. In nucleotides, the CDR3 is TGCAGCGATGAGGGAGACGGCTCCTGTGAGCAGTACTTC. It is translated as CSDEGDGSCEQYF.

As for this clonotype: Given a much more abundant clone one base away, this may be a read error. The V call is TRBV29-1, the J call TRBJ1-5; D perhaps matches TRBD1 (5 bases). The CDR3 has 14 amino acids. V lost 5 bases, J lost 7 bases, and 18 bases lay in between. Germline CDR1 reads SQVTM; CDR2 reads ANQGSEA. CDR3 residues: CSVRGAGLEQPQHF. CDR3 nucleotide sequence: TGCAGCGTTCGAGGGGCAGGGTTGGAACAGCCCCAGCATTTT.

In its sample, this clonotype was seen many times. The rearrangement uses TRBV28 and TRBJ2-7, with D unclear. V dropped 4 bases and J dropped 4 bases, with 8 bases sitting between them. Germline V lookup: CDR1 MDHEN, CDR2 SYDVKM. This CDR3 region has 12 residues. CDR3 in DNA: TGTGCCAGCAGTTCGGCGGAATACGAGCAGTACTTC. Its protein is CASSSAEYEQYF.

This sequence joins TRBV6-2 or TRBV6-3 and TRBJ2-7; D call uncertain. CDR3 length: 14 amino acids. Germline V gene data show CDR1 as MNHEY and CDR2 as SVGEGT. In nucleotides, the CDR3 is TGTGTCTGCAGTTACTCGCGAGAGTCCTACGAGCAGTACTTC. Translated: CVCSYSRESYEQYF.

This chain connects TRBV23-1 to TRBJ1-5; D remains ambiguous. TRBV23-1 is an open reading frame, and its role is uncertain. CDR3 length: 17 residues. V shed 1 base and J shed 2 bases, with 15 bases lying between them. The DNA for the CDR3 is TGCGCCAGCAGTCAATGGAATTTTGGACGAGGCAATCAGCCCCAGCATTTT. Translation gives CASSQWNFGRGNQPQHF.

Remarks on this clonotype: This may stem from a read error, because a much larger clone lies one nucleotide away. The V and J genes are TRBV30 and TRBJ2-5; TRBD2 aligns across 7 bases. The junction had 5 bases not matched to a gene; V was cut back by 3 bases and J by 4 bases. Germline V gene data show CDR1 as GTSNPN and CDR2 as SVGIG (reference sequence). The length of the CDR3 is 13 residues. In DNA, the CDR3 is TGTGCCTGGAGAGGCGGGGGTGGAGAGACCCAGTACTTC. Protein: CAWRGGGGETQYF.

Notes on this clonotype: One end of the junction is discordant with germline, which a read error may explain. The rearrangement links TRBV12-3 or TRBV12-4 to TRBJ2-5; D not resolved. This CDR3 spans 13 amino acids. The CDR3 bases are TGTGCCAGCATTTTACGCGGAAGAGAGACCCAGTACTTC. Encoded protein: CASILRGRETQYF.

As regards this clonotype: A read error may account for a junction end that differs from germline. The V call is TRBV14, the J call TRBJ1-1; D unclear. The CDR3 loop spans 15 amino acids. Per germline, CDR1 SGHDN and CDR2 FVKESK. CDR3 bases: TGTGCCAGCAGCCATGACACATGGGTGAACATTGAAGCTTTCTTT. Protein sequence: CASSHDTWVNIEAFF. Full variable domain (rest looked up from reference TRBV14 and TRBJ1-1): EAGVTQFPSHSVIEKGQTVTLRCDPISGHDNLYWYRRVMGKEIKFLLHFVKESKQDESGMPNNRFLAERTGGTYSTLKVQPAELEDSGVYFCASSHDTWVNIEAFFGQGTRLTVV.

This clonotype was found many times. The chain employs TRBV5-8 and TRBJ2-3; D remains unclear. V lost 0 bases and J lost 4, with 3 bases in between. The CDR3 totals 12 residues. The germline gives CDR1 SGHTS, CDR2 YDEGEE. The CDR3 DNA sequence: TGTGCCAGCAGCTTGGACTCAGATACGCAGTATTTT. Residues: CASSLDSDTQYF.

This clonotype has a count of ten or more. V is TRBV10-3 and J is TRBJ2-2; a possible D gene is TRBD1 (6 bases). CDR3 length: 16 residues. Germline assignment: CDR1 ENHRY and CDR2 SYGVKD. V was clipped by 0 bases and J by 5 bases, with 13 bases between them. CDR3 sequence: CAISESQGVRTGELFF. CDR3 DNA sequence: TGTGCCATCAGTGAGTCACAGGGTGTGAGGACCGGGGAGCTGTTTTTT.

Concerning this clonotype: The conserved phenylalanine or tryptophan normally closing the CDR3 is absent here, so this likely arose from a read error. The V and J genes are TRBV11-2 and TRBJ2-2; D unresolved. Germline V gene lookup returns CDR1 SGHAT and CDR2 FQNNGV. Trimming pared 6 bases from V and 2 bases from J, leaving 4 bases between. This CDR3 is 12 amino acids long. CDR3 DNA: TGTGCCAGCAGGATAAACACCGGGGAGCTGTTTTCT. It encodes CASRINTGELFS.

Details on this clonotype: With a much larger clone just one base away, this may be a read error. V is TRBV28 and J is TRBJ2-5; the D gene could be TRBD1 or TRBD2 (5 bases each). The CDR3 has 16 residues. Per the germline V gene, CDR1 is MDHEN and CDR2 is SYDVKM. The CDR3 region is CDSSSLGRIMGETQYF. For the CDR3, the DNA is TGTGACAGCAGTTCCTTGGGACGGATTATGGGAGAGACCCAGTACTTC.

This clonotype came up once. Germline is not matched at one junction end, which may reflect a read error. V is TRBV6-6 and J is TRBJ1-6; 8 bases agree with TRBD1. This CDR3 is built from 16 residues. Per germline, CDR1 MNHNY and CDR2 SVGAGI (reference sequence). For the CDR3, the DNA is TGTGCCAGCAGTCCTCCGGGACAGGAGAATAATTCACCCCTCCGCTTT. As protein: CASSPPGQENNSPLRF.

To note about this clonotype: The CDR3 carries no conserved terminal phenylalanine or tryptophan, so it likely arises from a read error. This chain uses TRBV11-2 with TRBJ2-3; D call uncertain. The closer fit of TRBJ1-5 to the DNA end suggests the J call may be wrong. The CDR3 is made up of 14 amino acids. Germline V lookup: CDR1 SGHAT, CDR2 FQNNGV. This CDR3 reads CASSPGSPSDTQHL. DNA for the CDR3: TGTGCCAGCAGCCCAGGCTCCCCGTCAGATACGCAGCATTTA.